Listed below are T cell receptor beta chains from one sample, sequenced in a study of blood T cell repertoires in COVID-19. Using immunoSEQ multiplex PCR, the repertoire was profiled, and TCRdb retains in-frame clones only, with some absent. The sample yields about 130,000 clones, roughly 85% seen once. The sample consisted of peripheral blood. These receptors all stem from a human donor in a cohort sampled during active COVID-19. CDR3s include the opening cysteine and the closing phenylalanine or tryptophan. The order of the fields is D gene, V gene, J gene, clone size, CDR3 DNA, CDR3 protein. The D gene is left open where the match is weak. Size is omitted from some rows. Given values are once, few, many or a class for expanded clones.

>NA|TRBV30|TRBJ2-7|many
TGTGCCTGGATGAATACACCTTCTACGGGGGAGCAGTACTTC
CAWMNTPSTGEQYF
>TRBD2|TRBV7-9|TRBJ2-1|NA
TGTGCCAGCATTTCTAGCGGGATCTATGAGCAGTTCTTC
CASISSGIYEQFF
>NA|TRBV19|TRBJ1-2|NA
TGTGCCAGTAGTACCCCGGGATTGAGGTTATTGGGCTACACCTTC
CASSTPGLRLLGYTF
>NA|TRBV5-1|TRBJ2-2|few
TGCGCCAGCAGCCGCCAGGGGGGTAACGGGGAGCTGTTTTTT
CASSRQGGNGELFF
>NA|TRBV24-1|TRBJ2-1|NA
TGTGCCACCAGTGATTTAGAAAGACAAGTCAATGAGCAGTTCTTC
CATSDLERQVNEQFF
>TRBD1|TRBV19|TRBJ2-5|NA
TGTGCCAGTAGCCGGACAGGGGGAACGCAAGAGACCCAGTACTTC
CASSRTGGTQETQYF
>TRBD1|TRBV7-9|TRBJ1-1|NA
TGTGCCAGCAGCCGTAGGCGGAGACAGGGGAACACTGAAGCTTTCTTT
CASSRRRRQGNTEAFF
>NA|TRBV7-2|TRBJ2-1|NA
TGTGCCAGCAGCTTAGTCCCCTCCCCTACCTACAATGAGCAGTTCTTC
CASSLVPSPTYNEQFF
>TRBD2|TRBV7-2|TRBJ2-7|NA
TGTGCCAGCAGCATACTAGCGGGGGGGTCCTACGAGCAGTACTTC
CASSILAGGSYEQYF
>TRBD2|TRBV19|TRBJ2-7|NA
TGTGCCAGTAGTATCCTAGCGGGGCCATACGAGCAGTACTTC
CASSILAGPYEQYF
>NA|TRBV7-9|TRBJ1-4|NA
TGTGCCAGCAGCTCAGGGTGGGCTAATGAAAAACTGTTTTTT
CASSSGWANEKLFF
>TRBD1|TRBV9|TRBJ1-3|NA
TGTGCCAGCAGCTCGCGGACAGGCTCTGGAAACACCATATATTTT
CASSSRTGSGNTIYF
>TRBD2|TRBV7-2|TRBJ2-5|NA
TGTGCCAGCACCTTGGTAGCGGGAGGGGGTCAGGAGACCCAGTACTTC
CASTLVAGGGQETQYF
>NA|TRBV29-1|TRBJ1-2|NA
TGCAGCACCCAGGCCCTCTCGGGGGGCTACACCTTC
CSTQALSGGYTF
>NA|TRBV19|TRBJ1-1|NA
TGTGCCAGTAGTACACAGGGAGCGCGGTGGGGTTCCCTCGGGGCTTTCTTT
CASSTQGARWGSLGAFF
>NA|TRBV6-5|TRBJ2-6|NA
TGTGCCAGCAGTTACGCTACAGGGTCTGGGGCCAACGTCCTGACTTTC
CASSYATGSGANVLTF
>TRBD2|TRBV4-1|TRBJ2-1|NA
TGCGCCAGCAGCCAAGATCCCTTCGGGCTAGCGGCCTACAATGAGCAGTTCTTC
CASSQDPFGLAAYNEQFF
>NA|TRBV2|TRBJ2-1|NA
TGTGCCACCAAGGAGACCCGCGCGGCTGAGCAGTTCTTC
CATKETRAAEQFF
>TRBD2|TRBV27|TRBJ2-7|NA
TGTGCCAGCAGTACGACTAGCGGGACCACCTACGAGCAGTACTTC
CASSTTSGTTYEQYF
>NA|TRBV27|TRBJ2-1|few
TGTGCCAGCATTCCAACGTCAGGGATTCGGCAGTTCTTC
CASIPTSGIRQFF
>TRBD2|TRBV27|TRBJ2-7|NA
TGTGCCAGCAGTTTATACGGGGGTTGGGGGGGGGAATCCTACGAGCAGTACTTC
CASSLYGGWGGESYEQYF
>NA|TRBV5-4|TRBJ1-2|NA
TGTGCCAGCAGCTTCAGGGCCCTAAACTATGGCTACACCTTC
CASSFRALNYGYTF
>TRBD1|TRBV27|TRBJ1-3|NA
TGTGCCAGCACCTCTTATATGGGACAGGGGAACACCATATATTTT
CASTSYMGQGNTIYF
>NA|TRBV5-1|TRBJ2-5|NA
TGCGCCAGCAGCTTGGTAGGCGGACAAGAGACCCAGTACTTC
CASSLVGGQETQYF